The source of this TCR beta chain is a study of T cell responses to AZD1222 COVID-19 vaccine. Germline V CDR1 and CDR2: SEHNR, FQNEAQ (reference sequence). V gave up 5 bases and J gave up 7 bases, with 8 bases separating them. The CDR3 has 12 amino acids. Profiled with immunoSEQ multiplex PCR; TCRdb holds only in-frame clones, not every one. This table holds about 88,000 clones, about nine tenths found once. The sequence was obtained from an adult who received the AZD1222 COVID-19 vaccine. The chain couples TRBV7-9 to TRBJ1-4; D is uncertain. The sequencing here drew on peripheral blood, taken 28 days after the second AZD1222 dose. The CDR3 DNA follows: TGTGCCAGCAGCCAGTATGGTGAAAAACTGTTTTTT. It codes for CASSQYGEKLFF.